This passage covers 19 T cell receptor beta chains from one sample sequenced in a study of blood T cell repertoires in COVID-19. Method: immunoSEQ multiplex PCR; TCRdb's copy keeps in-frame clones and lacks some. Of about 480,000 clones listed, roughly 90% are singletons. Material: PBMCs or T cells enriched from blood (not recorded which). The source is a woman aged 40 to 50 who had recovered from COVID-19.

This clone has just one count. V and J are TRBV2 and TRBJ1-5; 9 bases line up with TRBD1. The CDR3 is 15 residues long. The germline V gene has CDR1 SNHLY and CDR2 FYNNEI. Trimming removed 5 bases from V and 2 bases from J; junction bases left unmatched: 4. The CDR3 DNA reads as TGTGCCAGCAGTTCGGGACAGGGAGGCAATCAGCCCCAGCATTTT. It specifies CASSSGQGGNQPQHF.

For this clone: Other nucleotide sequences from this sample produce the same CDR3. The rearrangement uses TRBV9 and TRBJ2-7, with D uncertain. Trimming stripped 0 bases from V and 1 base from J, with 8 bases between. The CDR3 runs to 14 residues. Germline-derived CDR1 and CDR2 are SGDLS and YYNGEE. The CDR3 DNA is TGTGCCAGCAGCGTAGGTGGCAGTTCCTACGAGCAGTACTTC. The encoded protein is CASSVGGSSYEQYF.

The chain combines TRBV29-1 with TRBJ2-1; 12 bases are a match to TRBD2. This CDR3 contains 15 residues. V shed 6 bases and J 10 bases; nucleotides not matched to a gene: 13. Germline lookup yields CDR1 SQVTM and CDR2 ANQGSEA. The CDR3 sequence: CSVRHRLAGVYEQFF. CDR3 DNA: TGCAGCGTCCGCCACAGACTAGCGGGAGTTTACGAGCAGTTCTTC.

CDR3 sequence reads: CASRESSYEQYF. The CDR3 nucleotides are TGTGCCAGCAGAGAGAGCTCCTACGAGCAGTACTTC. The rearrangement uses TRBV6-9 and TRBJ2-7, with D uncertain. Germline-derived CDR1 and CDR2 are MNHGY and SVAAGI. Trimming stripped 6 bases from V and 0 bases from J, with 6 bases between. This CDR3 has 12 amino acids.

Only a few counts were recorded for this clone. The chain has TRBV5-5 and TRBJ1-2, with D perhaps TRBD1 (6 bases). Deletions cut 2 bases from V and 4 bases from J, with 18 bases between. CDR3 length: 16 residues. Germline values: CDR1 SGHKS, CDR2 YYEKEE (reference sequence). This chain's CDR3 is CASSFEVTRRGYGYTF. Written as DNA, the CDR3 is TGTGCCAGCAGCTTTGAGGTAACCCGCAGGGGCTATGGCTACACCTTC.

The V gene is TRBV19, the J gene TRBJ2-1, with 9 positions matching TRBD2. There are 17 residues in the CDR3. Germline loops: CDR1 LNHDA, CDR2 SQIVND (reference sequence). J gave up 9 bases and V 6 bases, and 18 bases lay outside the gene matches. The CDR3 DNA reads TGTGCCAGTAGCCCCTTAGTTGGCGTTAGCGGGAGTACTGAGCAGTTCTTC. Protein sequence: CASSPLVGVSGSTEQFF.

V and J are TRBV30 and TRBJ1-3; D is undetermined. The germline V gene encodes CDR1 GTSNPN and CDR2 SVGIG (reference sequence). V was cut by 0 bases and J by 4 bases, with 10 bases left in between. The CDR3 has 14 amino acids. The CDR3 reads CAWSVFFPGNTIYF. DNA for the CDR3: TGTGCCTGGAGTGTATTCTTCCCCGGAAACACCATATATTTT.

This sequence joins TRBV11-2 and TRBJ2-5; 7 nucleotides agree with TRBD2. CDR1 and CDR2 (germline): SGHAT, FQNNGV. The CDR3 loop spans 16 amino acids. Trimming at V came to 5 bases and at J to 1 base, leaving 10 bases not matched to a gene. CDR3 in DNA: TGTGCCAGCAGCCCCCGGACTAGTTTGGTCCAAGAGACCCAGTACTTC. Translating it yields CASSPRTSLVQETQYF.

This chain connects TRBV29-1 to TRBJ2-3, with TRBD1 matching over 8 bases. J lost 8 bases, V lost 2 bases, and 15 bases had no gene match. Germline assignment: CDR1 SQVTM and CDR2 ANQGSEA. The CDR3 has 16 amino acids. CDR3 in DNA: TGCAGCGTTGAAAAGGAGGCGGCAGGGGGCCGTGCTACGCAGTATTTT. Encoded protein: CSVEKEAAGGRATQYF.

The chain uses TRBV7-2 and TRBJ2-7, with 8 bases that match TRBD2. With 4 bases clipped from V and 0 bases from J, the junction kept 5 bases outside the gene matches. Germline V gene sequence: CDR1 SGHTA, CDR2 FQGNSA. The CDR3 is 15 residues long. CDR3 in DNA: TGTGCCAGCAGCTCACCGGGAGGGATCTCCTACGAGCAGTACTTC. Protein: CASSSPGGISYEQYF.

J is TRBJ1-5 and V is TRBV27; TRBD1 matches 9 bases. Germline V gene lookup returns CDR1 MNHEY and CDR2 SMNVEV (reference sequence). The CDR3 covers 15 residues. The ends lost 5 bases at V and 6 bases at J; junction bases unmatched: 8. In DNA form, the CDR3 reads TGTGCCAGCAGTCAGACAGGGGGAGGAGGTCAGCCCCAGCATTTT. This codes for CASSQTGGGGQPQHF.

The chain employs TRBV4-3 and TRBJ2-1, with 8 bases fitting TRBD1. Germline V gene sequence: CDR1 LGHNA, CDR2 YSLEER. Trimming at V came to 4 bases and at J to 3 bases, leaving 5 bases not matched to a gene. The CDR3 runs to 15 residues. This chain's CDR3 is CASSPRTGNYNEQFF. The CDR3 nucleotides are TGCGCCAGCAGCCCTAGGACAGGGAACTACAATGAGCAGTTCTTC.

This clone was detected once. The J gene is TRBJ1-1, the V gene TRBV28, with 11 bases fitting TRBD1. J gave up 0 bases and V 5 bases, and 8 bases lay outside the gene matches. Germline assignment: CDR1 MDHEN and CDR2 SYDVKM. This CDR3 has 17 residues. CDR3 amino acids: CASSPGTGGTLNTEAFF. In DNA, the CDR3 is TGTGCCAGCAGTCCTGGGACAGGGGGGACTTTGAACACTGAAGCTTTCTTT.

This chain uses TRBV2 with TRBJ1-1; TRBD1 is a possible D gene (5 bases). Germline V gene lookup returns CDR1 SNHLY and CDR2 FYNNEI. Trimming shortened V by 1 base and J by 6 bases, and 18 bases separated the two germline ends. The CDR3 sequence is 16 residues long. The CDR3 DNA is TGTGCCAGCAGTGAAGGGAGAACAGGAAAGTGGGCTGAAGCTTTCTTT. Its protein is CASSEGRTGKWAEAFF.

The chain combines TRBV28 with TRBJ2-1; TRBD2 agrees at 7 bases. The V and J ends lost 2 bases and 2 bases, in that order; junction bases with no gene match: 3. Germline CDR1 is MDHEN and CDR2 is SYDVKM. This CDR3 spans 15 amino acids. CDR3 nucleotide sequence: TGTGCCAGCAGTTTAGTGGGAGGGCCCTACAATGAGCAGTTCTTC. Its protein is CASSLVGGPYNEQFF.

This chain links TRBV29-1 with TRBJ2-3, with a possible D match to TRBD2 (5 bases). Germline V CDR1 and CDR2: SQVTM, ANQGSEA. Trimming took off 6 bases at V and 1 base at J, with 17 bases between the two ends. The CDR3 runs 15 residues. This chain's CDR3 is CSVAYSSEGTDTQYF. CDR3 coding DNA: TGCAGCGTCGCTTACAGTAGCGAGGGCACAGATACGCAGTATTTT.

V is TRBV18 and J is TRBJ1-4; D is perhaps TRBD1 (6 bases). Trimming shortened V by 4 bases and J by 5 bases, and 20 bases separated the two germline ends. Per the germline V gene, CDR1 is KGHSH and CDR2 is LQKENI. The CDR3 sequence is 17 residues long. For the CDR3, the DNA is TGTGCCAGCTCACGGGAAGGACAGTACCAAGCCAATGAAAAACTGTTTTTT. Protein: CASSREGQYQANEKLFF.

In its sample, this clone was seen once. V and J are TRBV7-2 and TRBJ1-6, with TRBD1 matching over 7 bases. In germline, CDR1 is SGHTA, CDR2 FQGNSA. V shed 3 bases, J shed 1 base, and the junction held 9 bases outside the gene matches. The CDR3 contains 18 residues. The DNA for the CDR3 is TGTGCCAGCAGCTTGGGACAGCTGAAGGGGTCCTATAATTCACCCCTCCACTTT. It translates to CASSLGQLKGSYNSPLHF.

Concerning this clone: The sample carries other DNA sequences with the same CDR3. The chain combines TRBV5-6 with TRBJ1-2, with D unresolved. The CDR3 contains 13 residues. Trimming stripped 0 bases from V and 0 bases from J, with 3 bases between. Per the germline V gene, CDR1 is SGHDT and CDR2 is YYEEEE. This CDR3 reads CASSLAANYGYTF. CDR3 in DNA: TGTGCCAGCAGCTTGGCTGCTAACTATGGCTACACCTTC.